These 15 T cell receptor beta chains were all obtained from the same sample, sequenced in a study of beta chain features in type 1 diabetes. Their specific antigens are unknown. The whole isolated RNA underwent reverse transcription, so sequencing captured expressed TCRB transcripts. Measured with immunoSEQ multiplex PCR; TCRdb has only the in-frame clones, and not every one. The sample records some 150,000 clones, 10% to 15% being singletons. General study results and limits: Researchers report that Type 1 diabetes patients had moderately but significantly shorter TCRB CDR3s across all four CD4+ subsets.

Sequences were obtained from central memory CD4+ T cells from blood. The receptors here all came from a man younger than 30 with type 1 diabetes.

In its sample, this clone was seen a few times. The chain is built from TRBV13 and TRBJ1-1; perhaps TRBD1 as D (5 bases). V was cut by 5 bases and J by 5 bases, with 15 bases left in between. This CDR3 is 14 amino acids long. Germline CDR1 is PRHDT and CDR2 is FYEKMQ (reference sequence). As DNA, the CDR3 is TGTGCCAGCAGCCTCAGGGTAGGGTTGACTGAAGCTTTCTTT. It specifies CASSLRVGLTEAFF.

This rearrangement joins TRBV25-1 to TRBJ2-3, with D unclear. V dropped 2 bases and J dropped 2 bases, with 2 bases sitting between them. The CDR3 runs 12 residues. The germline CDR1 and CDR2 sequences are MGHDK and SYGVNS. CDR3 nucleotide sequence: TGTGCCAGCAGTGAAAACACAGATACGCAGTATTTT. Amino acids: CASSENTDTQYF.

This clone was recorded a few times. The V call is TRBV30, the J call TRBJ2-1; no clear D gene. Germline values: CDR1 GTSNPN, CDR2 SVGIG (reference sequence). V lost 0 bases and J lost 12, with 12 bases in between. This CDR3 spans 12 amino acids. Here the CDR3 DNA reads TGTGCCTGGAGTGTACTATCCTCGGGGCAGTTCTTC. Translating it yields CAWSVLSSGQFF.

This clone was detected only a few times. This sequence joins TRBV18 and TRBJ1-2, with 7 bases matching TRBD1. The CDR3 is made up of 15 amino acids. Per the germline V gene, CDR1 is KGHSH and CDR2 is LQKENI. V was clipped by 0 bases and J by 2 bases; unmatched bases: 3. CDR3 nucleotide sequence: TGTGCCAGCTCACCACCAGGGACAGCGAACTATGGCTACACCTTC. Translating it yields CASSPPGTANYGYTF.

This clone was seen many times. V is TRBV7-2 and J is TRBJ2-3; D is unresolved. Trimming took off 5 bases at V and 2 bases at J, with 11 bases between the two ends. Germline CDR1 is SGHTA and CDR2 is FQGNSA. The CDR3 contains 14 residues. CDR3 nucleotides: TGTGCCAGCAGCCTCTGGACCTACACAGATACGCAGTATTTT. This sequence encodes CASSLWTYTDTQYF.

The rearrangement uses TRBV6-1 and TRBJ2-3; D call uncertain. The germline V gene has CDR1 MNHNS and CDR2 SASEGT. The CDR3 contains 13 residues. Trimming left V 3 bases short and J 1 base short, with 5 bases between. Written as DNA, the CDR3 is TGTGCCAGCAGTGACGAGGGCACAGATACGCAGTATTTT. Amino acids: CASSDEGTDTQYF.

The chain joins TRBV2 to TRBJ1-6; D unresolved. V lost 5 bases and J lost 10, with 9 bases in between. Germline V gene data show CDR1 as SNHLY and CDR2 as FYNNEI. The CDR3 is 12 amino acids. CDR3 protein: CASSSPRSPLHF. CDR3 sequence (DNA): TGTGCCAGCAGTTCTCCTCGCTCACCCCTCCACTTT. The full variable domain, rest sourced from reference TRBV2 and TRBJ1-6, is EPEVTQTPSHQVTQMGQEVILRCVPISNHLYFYWYRQILGQKVEFLVSFYNNEISEKSEIFDDQFSVERPDGSNFTLKIRSTKLEDSAMYFCASSSPRSPLHFGNGTRLTVT.

This clone was counted only a few times. This chain uses TRBV7-6 with TRBJ1-3; unclear D gene. The CDR3 runs 13 residues. The germline V and J ends were trimmed by 5 bases and 4 bases, with 9 bases remaining between them. Per germline, CDR1 SGHVS and CDR2 FNYEAQ. The CDR3 DNA follows: TGTGCCAGCAGCCCAGAATCAGGAAACACCATATATTTT. Protein product: CASSPESGNTIYF.

This clone was found many times. This same CDR3 is encoded by further DNA sequences in the sample. The genes are TRBV18 and TRBJ2-6, with TRBD1 as a possible D gene (5 bases). This CDR3 comprises 15 residues. Germline CDR1 reads KGHSH; CDR2 reads LQKENI. Trimming took off 1 base at V and 1 base at J, with 5 bases between the two ends. The CDR3 here is CASSPQGSGANVLTF. The CDR3 DNA is TGTGCCAGCTCACCACAGGGGTCTGGGGCCAACGTCCTGACTTTC.

The chain uses TRBV2 and TRBJ2-5; D remains ambiguous. Germline CDR1 is SNHLY and CDR2 is FYNNEI. CDR3 length: 14 amino acids. Trimming cost V 4 bases and J 4 bases, with 13 bases left between them. The CDR3 region has the DNA TGTGCCAGCAGTGTCGAAGCAGGTGGAGAGACCCAGTACTTC. This encodes CASSVEAGGETQYF. The full variable domain, rest sourced from reference TRBV2 and TRBJ2-5, is EPEVTQTPSHQVTQMGQEVILRCVPISNHLYFYWYRQILGQKVEFLVSFYNNEISEKSEIFDDQFSVERPDGSNFTLKIRSTKLEDSAMYFCASSVEAGGETQYFGPGTRLLVL.

The genes are TRBV5-1 and TRBJ2-7, with 8 bases identical to TRBD1. Germline CDR1 reads SGHRS; CDR2 reads YFSETQ. Germline trimming cut 4 bases from V and 5 bases from J; bases unmatched to any gene: 11. There are 15 residues in the CDR3. This CDR3 is CASSPGQGATDEQYF. The CDR3 region has the DNA TGCGCCAGCAGCCCCGGACAGGGAGCCACTGACGAGCAGTACTTC. The variable domain in full, completed from reference TRBV5-1 and TRBJ2-7, reads KAGVTQTPRYLIKTRGQQVTLSCSPISGHRSVSWYQQTPGQGLQFLFEYFSETQRNKGNFPGRFSGRQFSNSRSEMNVSTLELGDSALYLCASSPGQGATDEQYFGPGTRLTVT.

Only a few counts were recorded for this clone. The V gene is TRBV5-1, the J gene TRBJ2-7; the match to TRBD2 covers 8 bases. The length of the CDR3 is 16 residues. Trimming removed 0 bases from V and 4 bases from J; junction bases left unmatched: 9. The germline gives CDR1 SGHRS, CDR2 YFSETQ. The CDR3 DNA reads TGCGCCAGCAGCTTGGAGCCAGCGGGGGTTCTTTACGAGCAGTACTTC. Its translation is CASSLEPAGVLYEQYF. Based on the CDR3 plus reference TRBV5-1 and TRBJ2-7, the full variable domain is KAGVTQTPRYLIKTRGQQVTLSCSPISGHRSVSWYQQTPGQGLQFLFEYFSETQRNKGNFPGRFSGRQFSNSRSEMNVSTLELGDSALYLCASSLEPAGVLYEQYFGPGTRLTVT.

This clone was seen ten or more times. The chain couples TRBV28 to TRBJ2-7; TRBD1 aligns across 11 bases. The length of the CDR3 is 14 residues. With 7 bases clipped from V and 3 bases from J, the junction kept 5 bases outside the gene matches. Looked up from germline, CDR1 is MDHEN and CDR2 is SYDVKM. The DNA of the CDR3 is TGTGCCAGCATTTGGGGGACAGGGGGCTACGAGCAGTACTTC. Amino acid sequence: CASIWGTGGYEQYF. The variable domain in full, completed from reference TRBV28 and TRBJ2-7, reads DVKVTQSSRYLVKRTGEKVFLECVQDMDHENMFWYRQDPGLGLRLIYFSYDVKMKEKGDIPEGYSVSREKKERFSLILESASTNQTSMYLCASIWGTGGYEQYFGPGTRLTVT.

V gene TRBV30 combines with J gene TRBJ2-6; D unclear. Trimming left V 1 base short and J 4 bases short, with 5 bases between. Germline lookup yields CDR1 GTSNPN and CDR2 SVGIG (reference sequence). This CDR3 contains 13 residues. The CDR3 DNA is TGTGCCTGGAGTGCCAGCGGGGCCAACGTCCTGACTTTC. Translation: CAWSASGANVLTF.

DNA of the CDR3: TGCGCCAGCCACAACCCGACTAGCACAGATACGCAGTATTTT. Translated: CASHNPTSTDTQYF. The rearrangement links TRBV5-1 to TRBJ2-3; unclear D gene. Germline V gives CDR1 SGHRS, CDR2 YFSETQ. The CDR3 covers 14 residues. Trimming took off 7 bases at V and 0 bases at J, with 12 bases between the two ends.